This T cell receptor beta chain was obtained from a study of regulatory T cells in long-lasting Graves disease. Whole-study results and caveats: Patients with persistent disease showed a bias toward TRBV28, TRBJ1-2 and TRBJ2-5. Newly diagnosed Graves' patients had higher TCR diversity than persistent ones.

Germline-derived CDR1 and CDR2 are LGHDT and YNNKEL (reference sequence). CDR3 size: 15 residues. Trimming cost V 4 bases and J 8 bases; bases outside gene matches: 7. A few counts support this clonotype. Its cognate antigen is unknown. With iRepertoire HTBI primers and Arm-PCR of CDR3 regions, TCR beta libraries were built. Using its own MiXCR run on the multiplex PCR reads, TCRdb lists one record per CDR3 protein. This sample has 400,000 to 450,000 distinct CDR3 sequences, with about a quarter found just once. Stated time point: persistent/refractory GD, antithyroid drugs over 5 years with positive TRAb. Extracted PBMC RNA gave rise to the TCR library. Graves' disease diagnosis relied on American Thyroid Association guidelines.

This chain joins TRBV3-1 and TRBJ1-6, with 8 bases aligning to TRBD1. The sample here was peripheral blood mononuclear cells (PBMCs), taken when the disease was refractory, from a patient treated with antithyroid drugs. This receptor was obtained from a female donor with Graves disease. CDR3 DNA: TGTGCCAGCAGCCGCCTCGAGACAGGGGATTCACCCCTCCACTTT. Residues: CASSRLETGDSPLHF. Filled out from reference TRBV3-1 and TRBJ1-6, the complete variable domain reads DTAVSQTPKYLVTQMGNDKSIKCEQNLGHDTMYWYKQDSKKFLKIMFSYNNKELIINETVPNRFSPKSPDKAHLNLHINSLELGDSAVYFCASSRLETGDSPLHFGNGTRLTVT.